This paragraph reports one T cell receptor (beta chain). Germline lookup yields CDR1 SGHRS and CDR2 YFSETQ. The CDR3 consists of 14 residues. V shed 7 bases, J shed 3 bases, and the junction held 10 bases outside the gene matches. The data derive from a study of blood T cell repertoires in COVID-19. About the research overall: Acute and convalescent COVID-19 samples came from the United States, Italy and Spain.

In the original workflow: The authors estimated nucleated cell counts from reference gene primer amplification. Here immunoSEQ multiplex PCR was the method, and the copy in TCRdb shows in-frame clones only, minus some. From that table come the V and J calls and clone size; the DNA was used to work out D and trimming. The sample contains 90,000 or so clones, around 90% of which appear only once. The TCR originated in a human donor with active COVID-19. The donor label of this sample is uncertain. Sample: peripheral blood. The chain carries TRBV5-1 and TRBJ2-7; 7 bases match TRBD2. Written as DNA, the CDR3 is TGCGCCAGCTCAATCGACGGGGAGGGCTACGAGCAGTACTTC. This translates into CASSIDGEGYEQYF.